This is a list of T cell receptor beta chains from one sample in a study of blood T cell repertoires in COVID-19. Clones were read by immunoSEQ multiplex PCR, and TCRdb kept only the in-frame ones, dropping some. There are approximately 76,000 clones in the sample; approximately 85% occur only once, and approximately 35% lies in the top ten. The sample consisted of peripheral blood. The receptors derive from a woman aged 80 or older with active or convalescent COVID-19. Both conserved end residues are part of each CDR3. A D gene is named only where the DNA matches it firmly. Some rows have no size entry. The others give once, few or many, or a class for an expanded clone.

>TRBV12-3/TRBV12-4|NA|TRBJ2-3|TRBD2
TGTGCCAGCCGACTAGCGGGGGCGGATACGCAGTATTTT
CASRLAGADTQYF
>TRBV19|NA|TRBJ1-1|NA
TGTGCCAGTAGCCTAGGACAGACTTCCTTGAGCACTGAAGCTTTCTTT
CASSLGQTSLSTEAFF
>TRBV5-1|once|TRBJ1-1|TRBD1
TGCGCCAGCAGCATCCTACAGGGGGCGAAGGCGGCTGAAGCTTTCTTT
CASSILQGAKAAEAFF
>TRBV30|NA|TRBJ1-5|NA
TGTGCCTGGAGTCCCGACATTCTTCAGCCCCAGCATTTT
CAWSPDILQPQHF
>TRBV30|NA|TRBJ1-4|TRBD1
TGTGCCTGGACTCGGACAGGGGGCGGAAAACTGTTTTTT
CAWTRTGGGKLFF
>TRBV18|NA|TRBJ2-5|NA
TGTGCCAGCTCACCGGGGTCGCAGGGACAAGAGACCCAGTACTTC
CASSPGSQGQETQYF
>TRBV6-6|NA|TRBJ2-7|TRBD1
TGTGCCAGCACCCAGGCCGGGACAGGGAGCTACGAGCAGTACTTC
CASTQAGTGSYEQYF
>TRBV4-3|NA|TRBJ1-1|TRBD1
TGCGCCAGCAGTTTTACAGGGGACACTGAAGCTTTCTTT
CASSFTGDTEAFF
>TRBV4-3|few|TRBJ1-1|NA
TGCGCCAGCAGCCAAGACTACACTGAAGCTTTCTTT
CASSQDYTEAFF
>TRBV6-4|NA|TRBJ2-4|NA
TGTGCCAGGGATAAAGTACTGTGGGGGGTAGCCAAAAACATTCAGTACTTC
CARDKVLWGVAKNIQYF
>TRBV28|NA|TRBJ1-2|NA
TGTGCCAGCAGTCCCCAGGATCGGGGGGACTATGGCTACACCTTC
CASSPQDRGDYGYTF
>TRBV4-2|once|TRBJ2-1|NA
TGTGCCAGCAGCCAAAGCGCGGGGAAGTACAATGAGCAGTTCTTC
CASSQSAGKYNEQFF
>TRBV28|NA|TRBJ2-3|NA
TGTGCCAGCAGTCGGAGGGGCGGCACAGATACGCAGTATTTT
CASSRRGGTDTQYF
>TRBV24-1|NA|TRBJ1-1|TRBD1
TGTGCCACCAGTGCCCTGGACAGGGTCACTGAAGCTTTCTTT
CATSALDRVTEAFF
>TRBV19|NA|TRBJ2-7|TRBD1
TGTGCCAGTAGTCCAACTGAGACAGGGGGTTTGCTCTACGAGCAGTACTTC
CASSPTETGGLLYEQYF
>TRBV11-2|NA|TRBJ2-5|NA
TGTGCCAGCACGGCGCAGGGGATCCAAGAGACCCAGTACTTC
CASTAQGIQETQYF
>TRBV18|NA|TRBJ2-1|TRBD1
TGTGCCAGCTCACGGGGGAACAGGGGGCTTGGTGAGCAGTTCTTC
CASSRGNRGLGEQFF
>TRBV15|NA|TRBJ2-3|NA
TGTGCCACCAGCAGAGCGACAGCGGATACGCAGTATTTT
CATSRATADTQYF
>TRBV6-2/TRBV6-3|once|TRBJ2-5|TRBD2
TGTGCCAGCAGTTTTACTAGCGGAGGGAAAGTGACCCAGTACTTC
CASSFTSGGKVTQYF
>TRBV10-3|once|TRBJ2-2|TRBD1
TGTGCCATCAGTGGGTGGACAGGGAGCACCGGGGAGCTGTTTTTT
CAISGWTGSTGELFF